The 22 T cell receptor beta chains reported below all come from one sample, sequenced in a study of T cell repertoires in cytomegalovirus infection. One entry per CDR3 protein, called by TCRdb with MiXCR from the reads. The data contain over 300,000 distinct CDR3 sequences, more than 9% of them singletons. Input material: PBMCs. The receptor source for this set is a human donor in good health (CMV status not recorded). Some clones in this sample may be carry-over from other donors' samples.

In its sample, this clonotype was seen a few times. The chain uses TRBV12-3 or TRBV12-4 and TRBJ2-5; 7 bases are a match to TRBD2. The CDR3 runs 14 residues. The J segment lost 5 bases and the V segment lost 8 bases, leaving 11 bases of the junction unmatched. The CDR3 protein is CASLQREERETQYF. As DNA, the CDR3 is TGTGCCAGCCTCCAGCGGGAAGAAAGGGAGACCCAGTACTTC.

This clonotype was seen a handful of times. The chain employs TRBV7-2 and TRBJ1-1; D perhaps matches TRBD1 (5 bases). The CDR3 is 13 amino acids. V was pared by 5 bases and J by 3 bases, with 10 bases between. Germline CDR1 and CDR2: SGHTA and FQGNSA. CDR3 nucleotides: TGTGCCAGCAGCCCGGACACATACACTGAAGCTTTCTTT. Translating gives CASSPDTYTEAFF.

The chain has TRBV7-8 and TRBJ2-6; D ambiguous. CDR3 size: 15 residues. V was clipped by 2 bases and J by 0 bases, with 5 bases between them. Germline-derived CDR1 and CDR2 are SGHVS and FQNEAQ. CDR3 protein: CASSLPGSGANVLTF. CDR3 bases: TGTGCCAGCAGCTTACCAGGCTCTGGGGCCAACGTCCTGACTTTC.

In its sample, this clonotype was seen many times. V is TRBV28 and J is TRBJ1-1; perhaps TRBD1 as D (6 bases). This CDR3 has 16 amino acids. Germline CDR1 is MDHEN and CDR2 is SYDVKM. V dropped 4 bases and J dropped 0 bases, with 15 bases sitting between them. CDR3 in amino acids: CASSSVGGQMNTEAFF. The CDR3 nucleotides are TGTGCCAGCAGTTCGGTAGGGGGACAAATGAACACTGAAGCTTTCTTT.

This clonotype was detected many times. The rearrangement joins TRBV7-9 to TRBJ2-7; the D gene could be TRBD1 or TRBD2 (5 bases each). V dropped 5 bases and J dropped 7 bases, with 18 bases sitting between them. CDR3 size: 14 residues. Germline V gene lookup returns CDR1 SEHNR and CDR2 FQNEAQ (reference sequence). The DNA of the CDR3 is TGTGCCAGCAGCCGGGACGCCGGCGGTAGGGAGCAGTACTTC. It codes for CASSRDAGGREQYF.

The rearrangement joins TRBV18 to TRBJ2-1; 11 nucleotides match TRBD2. Trimming removed 1 base from V and 7 bases from J; junction bases left unmatched: 6. The CDR3 length is 16 residues. Germline V gene lookup returns CDR1 KGHSH and CDR2 LQKENI. DNA of the CDR3: TGTGCCAGCTCACCACTAGTACTAGCGGGAGTTAATGAGCAGTTCTTC. This encodes CASSPLVLAGVNEQFF.

The gene calls are TRBV28 and TRBJ1-5; 9 bases are shared with TRBD1. The CDR3 extends over 15 amino acids. CDR1 and CDR2 from the germline V gene are MDHEN and SYDVKM. V was clipped by 3 bases and J by 7 bases; unmatched bases: 7. CDR3 loop: CASSFPQGAGQPQHF. The CDR3 region has the DNA TGTGCCAGCAGTTTCCCACAGGGGGCGGGACAGCCCCAGCATTTT.

This rearrangement joins TRBV12-3 or TRBV12-4 to TRBJ1-1, with D unresolved. The length of the CDR3 is 11 residues. Trimming removed 1 base at V and 10 bases at J, with 7 bases between. CDR3 residues: CASSLVRRAFF. CDR3 bases: TGTGCCAGCAGTTTAGTAAGGAGAGCTTTCTTT.

In its sample, this clonotype was seen many times. The chain links TRBV28 to TRBJ1-5, with unresolved D. Germline V gives CDR1 MDHEN, CDR2 SYDVKM. This CDR3 comprises 13 residues. Trimming stripped 11 bases from V and 2 bases from J, with 13 bases between. Here the CDR3 DNA reads TGTGCCTACCAAGCAGCCGGCAATCAGCCCCAGCATTTT. Translated, it gives CAYQAAGNQPQHF.

This clonotype has more than one count but fewer than ten. The chain has TRBV5-4 and TRBJ1-2, with D hard to call. CDR1 and CDR2 (germline): SGHNT, YYREEE (reference sequence). The CDR3 spans 12 residues. Trimming cost V 3 bases and J 8 bases, with 11 bases left between them. This CDR3 reads CASSYYDSGYTF. The CDR3, as DNA: TGTGCCAGCAGCTATTATGATTCCGGCTACACCTTC.

This clonotype has a count of ten or more. This rearrangement joins TRBV4-3 to TRBJ1-1; 7 positions match TRBD1. The CDR3 sequence is 15 residues long. In germline, CDR1 is LGHNA, CDR2 YSLEER. Trimming cost V 3 bases and J 6 bases; bases outside gene matches: 10. CDR3 residues: CASSHQQGLGPEAFF. The CDR3 DNA reads TGCGCCAGCAGCCACCAACAGGGGTTAGGCCCTGAAGCTTTCTTT.

The V gene is TRBV10-3, the J gene TRBJ1-1, with 7 bases identical to TRBD1. The CDR3 has 13 amino acids. Germline CDR1 ENHRY, CDR2 SYGVKD. Trimming took 6 bases from V and 2 from J; bases not matched to a gene: 3. CDR3 coding DNA: TGTGCCATCAGGGGACAGCAAAACACTGAAGCTTTCTTT. Translating it yields CAIRGQQNTEAFF.

J is TRBJ2-6 and V is TRBV15; no reliable D call. Trimming left V 0 bases short and J 3 bases short, with 6 bases between. CDR1 and CDR2 from the germline V gene are LNHNV and YYDKDF (reference sequence). This CDR3 spans 15 amino acids. The CDR3 coding sequence is TGTGCCACCAGCAGAGACGGCTTTGGGGCCAACGTCCTGACTTTC. This sequence encodes CATSRDGFGANVLTF.

This clonotype was detected ten times or more. V is TRBV6-5 and J is TRBJ2-7, with D maybe TRBD1 (6 bases). The CDR3 is 15 amino acids. Trimming shortened V by 2 bases and J by 0 bases, and 11 bases separated the two germline ends. CDR1 is MNHEY, CDR2 SVGAGI, per germline. The CDR3 here is CASSYRRDNSYEQYF. CDR3 sequence (DNA): TGTGCCAGCAGTTACCGCCGGGACAACTCCTACGAGCAGTACTTC.

The chain combines TRBV28 with TRBJ2-7; no clear D gene. The V gene's germline CDR1 is MDHEN and CDR2 SYDVKM. CDR3 length: 13 amino acids. The ends were cut back, 7 bases at V and 4 bases at J, with 14 bases in the middle. The CDR3 bases are TGTGCCAGCAAAGAGACCCCCTTTTACGAGCAGTACTTC. It specifies CASKETPFYEQYF.

The chain links TRBV11-3 to TRBJ2-1; TRBD2 is a possible D gene (6 bases). Trimming shortened V by 5 bases and J by 0 bases, and 14 bases separated the two germline ends. Germline V gives CDR1 SGHNT, CDR2 YENEEA. This CDR3 region has 16 residues. This CDR3 reads CASSGGSLGSYNEQFF. Written as DNA, the CDR3 is TGTGCCAGCAGCGGAGGGAGTCTCGGCTCCTACAATGAGCAGTTCTTC. Full variable domain (rest looked up from reference TRBV11-3 and TRBJ2-1): EAGVVQSPRYKIIEKKQPVAFWCNPISGHNTLYWYLQNLGQGPELLIRYENEEAVDDSQLPKDRFSAERLKGVDSTLKIQPAELGDSAVYLCASSGGSLGSYNEQFFGPGTRLTVL.

In this sample, this clonotype turned up many times. CDR3 nucleotide sequence: TGTGCCAGCAGCTCGGGGGACAGGAGTAATGAAAAACTGTTTTTT. It translates to CASSSGDRSNEKLFF. The chain uses TRBV7-2 and TRBJ1-4, with 8 bases lining up with TRBD1. Germline CDR1 and CDR2: SGHTA and FQGNSA. V lost 4 bases to trimming and J lost 4 bases; unmatched junction nucleotides: 5. This CDR3 comprises 15 residues.

This clonotype came up many times. The chain links TRBV20-1 to TRBJ2-2; D remains ambiguous. Trimming removed 1 base from V and 4 bases from J, with 10 bases in between. Germline V gene sequence: CDR1 DFQATT, CDR2 SNEGSKA (reference sequence). The CDR3 is 14 residues long. The CDR3 region is CSARVGLRTGELFF. DNA of the CDR3: TGCAGTGCTAGAGTAGGGCTACGCACCGGGGAGCTGTTTTTT.

This clonotype appeared a few times. The CDR3 sequence is CAISEFGGRDKNIQYF. The CDR3 nucleotides are TGTGCCATCAGTGAATTCGGCGGGAGGGACAAAAACATTCAGTACTTC. The V gene is TRBV10-3, the J gene TRBJ2-4; 9 positions match TRBD2. Germline loops: CDR1 ENHRY, CDR2 SYGVKD. J was trimmed by 3 bases and V by 3 bases; bases with no gene match: 6. The CDR3 is 16 amino acids.

At least ten counts were recorded for this clonotype. The V gene is TRBV7-2, the J gene TRBJ2-3; 10 bases align to TRBD2. Germline V lookup: CDR1 SGHTA, CDR2 FQGNSA. The CDR3 extends over 15 amino acids. V shed 3 bases, J shed 3 bases, and the junction held 3 bases outside the gene matches. CDR3 in amino acids: CASSLGLARTDTQYF. The DNA of the CDR3 is TGTGCCAGCAGCTTGGGACTAGCGAGGACAGATACGCAGTATTTT.

J is TRBJ1-1 and V is TRBV20-1, with D possibly matching TRBD1 (5 bases). The germline V gene has CDR1 DFQATT and CDR2 SNEGSKA (reference sequence). The length of the CDR3 is 12 residues. CDR3 sequence (DNA): TGCAGGGGGGACGGCAGGAACACTGAAGCTTTCTTT. Protein sequence: CRGDGRNTEAFF.

This clonotype was picked up many times. This rearrangement joins TRBV4-1 to TRBJ2-1, with D perhaps TRBD2 (6 bases). The CDR3 length is 15 residues. V was pared by 2 bases and J by 4 bases, with 12 bases between. CDR1 MGHRA and CDR2 YSYEKL come from the germline V gene. The DNA for the CDR3 is TGCGCCAGCAGCCAATTGGGACTCACGTACAATGAGCAGTTCTTC. This codes for CASSQLGLTYNEQFF.